Each of the 17 T cell receptor beta chains below was sequenced from the same sample in a study of Tregs in tolerant kidney transplant recipients. Profiled with immunoSEQ multiplex PCR; TCRdb holds only in-frame clones, not every one. Of 85,000 to 100,000 clones in the sample, 80% to 95% were seen once. The material sequenced was CD4+ T cells from blood, taken before the transplant. The receptors here all came from a human donor who received a combined kidney and bone marrow transplant.

The rearrangement links TRBV7-7 to TRBJ2-5; 13 nucleotides align to TRBD2. Unmatched junction bases numbered 4, after V lost 5 bases and J lost 1 base. Germline V gives CDR1 SSHAT, CDR2 FNYEAQ (reference sequence). CDR3 length: 16 amino acids. CDR3 residues: CASSTRTSGGQETQYF. The CDR3 bases are TGTGCCAGCAGCACTCGGACTAGCGGGGGCCAAGAGACCCAGTACTTC.

This clone was detected once. V is TRBV19 and J is TRBJ1-2; 10 bases line up with TRBD1. The CDR3 contains 15 residues. Germline assignment: CDR1 LNHDA and CDR2 SQIVND (reference sequence). The ends lost 4 bases at V and 7 bases at J; junction bases unmatched: 9. The DNA of the CDR3 is TGTGCCAGTAGTACCGCCGACAGGGGGCATGGTGGCTACACCTTC. Its protein product is CASSTADRGHGGYTF.

This chain joins TRBV4-1 and TRBJ1-5; 8 bases are a match to TRBD1. V gave up 3 bases and J gave up 5 bases; unmatched junction bases: 6. The CDR3 loop spans 15 amino acids. Looked up from germline, CDR1 is MGHRA and CDR2 is YSYEKL. The CDR3 bases are TGCGCCAGCAGCCATCCAGACAGGGGACATCAGCCCCAGCATTTT. As protein: CASSHPDRGHQPQHF.

The chain combines TRBV6-1 with TRBJ2-2; no reliable D call. The ends were cut back, 1 base at V and 0 bases at J, with 6 bases in the middle. Germline values: CDR1 MNHNS, CDR2 SASEGT. This CDR3 is 15 amino acids long. CDR3: CASSEDQANTGELFF. DNA for the CDR3: TGTGCCAGCAGTGAAGATCAGGCGAACACCGGGGAGCTGTTTTTT.

The chain couples TRBV19 to TRBJ2-7; possible D gene TRBD2, 6 bases. Germline loops: CDR1 LNHDA, CDR2 SQIVND (reference sequence). V was pared by 4 bases and J by 6 bases, with 16 bases between. The CDR3 totals 14 residues. CDR3 in DNA: TGTGCCAGTAGTAATTTAGGGCGGGGCGGCGAGCAGTACTTC. This codes for CASSNLGRGGEQYF.

This chain joins TRBV5-1 and TRBJ2-2, with a possible D match to TRBD2 (6 bases). CDR3 length: 16 residues. Germline lookup yields CDR1 SGHRS and CDR2 YFSETQ. Trimming pared 3 bases from V and 3 bases from J, leaving 15 bases between. The CDR3 reads CASSSPRTNYTGELFF. CDR3 sequence (DNA): TGCGCCAGCAGCTCCCCCCGGACTAACTACACCGGGGAGCTGTTTTTT. The full variable domain, completed using reference TRBV5-1 and TRBJ2-2, is KAGVTQTPRYLIKTRGQQVTLSCSPISGHRSVSWYQQTPGQGLQFLFEYFSETQRNKGNFPGRFSGRQFSNSRSEMNVSTLELGDSALYLCASSSPRTNYTGELFFGEGSRLTVL.

This CDR3 is CASSYDGGSYEQYF. CDR3 nucleotides: TGCGCCAGCAGCTATGACGGGGGTTCCTACGAGCAGTACTTC. The chain combines TRBV5-1 with TRBJ2-7; D may be TRBD2 (6 bases). The V gene's germline CDR1 is SGHRS and CDR2 YFSETQ. Trimming removed 3 bases from V and 1 base from J, with 11 bases in between. This CDR3 region has 14 residues.

The CDR3 reads CASSETRGDTQYF. The CDR3 nucleotides read TGTGCCAGCAGTGAGACCAGGGGGGATACGCAGTATTTT. The genes are TRBV6-4 and TRBJ2-3; 7 bases line up with TRBD1. This CDR3 has 13 amino acids. The trim removed 3 bases at V and 6 bases at J, leaving 3 bases unmatched. Germline V gene lookup returns CDR1 MRHNA and CDR2 SNTAGT.

On this clone: Lacking the conserved final phenylalanine or tryptophan, this CDR3 likely reflects a read error. Because the CDR3's place on the DNA is in doubt, the DNA is left out and the CDR3 is given as listed by TCRdb. V is TRBV20-1 and J is TRBJ2-7; the table's D call, TRBD1, was not checked against the DNA. Germline V gene sequence: CDR1 DFQATT, CDR2 SNEGSKA (reference sequence). The CDR3 length equals 11 residues, ends included. The CDR3 spells CSARSPGQGMY.

This clone was counted a single time. This chain links TRBV27 with TRBJ2-1; 10 nucleotides agree with TRBD2. CDR1 is MNHEY and CDR2 is SMNVEV in the germline V gene (reference sequence). CDR3 length equals 16 residues. Trimming removed 2 bases from V and 1 base from J; junction bases left unmatched: 2. The CDR3 DNA follows: TGTGCCAGCAGTTTAGGACTAGCGGCTTCCTACAATGAGCAGTTCTTC. This translates into CASSLGLAASYNEQFF.

The chain is built from TRBV5-1 and TRBJ2-1; 9 bases map to TRBD2. Trimming cost V 0 bases and J 8 bases; bases outside gene matches: 9. The germline V gene encodes CDR1 SGHRS and CDR2 YFSETQ. The CDR3 length is 16 residues. CDR3 DNA sequence: TGCGCCAGCAGCTTGGTTTTGCGGGGGGGCTCGGATGAGCAGTTCTTC. Protein: CASSLVLRGGSDEQFF.

The chain recombines TRBV9 with TRBJ1-2, with D tentatively TRBD1 (5 bases). Looked up from germline, CDR1 is SGDLS and CDR2 is YYNGEE. CDR3 length: 16 amino acids. V dropped 3 bases and J dropped 1 base, with 16 bases sitting between them. Here the CDR3 reads CASSEPMGGGNYGYTF. The DNA for the CDR3 is TGTGCCAGCAGCGAACCGATGGGGGGAGGTAACTATGGCTACACCTTC.

This rearrangement joins TRBV28 to TRBJ2-1; weak D call: TRBD1 (6 bases). The V end lost 2 bases, the J end lost 5 bases, and 16 bases lay between the germline ends. Germline V gives CDR1 MDHEN, CDR2 SYDVKM. The length of the CDR3 is 16 residues. CDR3: CASSLAKTGENNEQFF. The CDR3 DNA follows: TGTGCCAGCAGTTTAGCTAAGACAGGAGAGAACAATGAGCAGTTCTTC.

V usage is TRBV5-4 and J usage is TRBJ1-6; D not certain. CDR3 length: 16 residues. Trimming took 4 bases from V and 0 from J, leaving 11 bases between them. Per germline, CDR1 SGHNT and CDR2 YYREEE (reference sequence). CDR3 bases: TGTGCCAGCAGCGAGACTCTAAGCTCCTATAATTCACCCCTCCACTTT. Protein product: CASSETLSSYNSPLHF.

The chain carries TRBV11-3 and TRBJ2-3; 9 nucleotides match TRBD2. CDR3 length equals 17 residues. Trimming removed 1 base from V and 5 bases from J; junction bases left unmatched: 10. The germline gives CDR1 SGHNT, CDR2 YENEEA. The CDR3 nucleotides read TGTGCCAGCAGCTTAGGTCTACCGGGACTAGCTGGAGATACGCAGTATTTT. Translated: CASSLGLPGLAGDTQYF. Drawing the rest from reference TRBV11-3 and TRBJ2-3, the complete variable domain is EAGVVQSPRYKIIEKKQPVAFWCNPISGHNTLYWYLQNLGQGPELLIRYENEEAVDDSQLPKDRFSAERLKGVDSTLKIQPAELGDSAVYLCASSLGLPGLAGDTQYFGPGTRLTVL.

The chain links TRBV15 to TRBJ2-1, with TRBD1 identical over 7 bases. This CDR3 has 15 residues. The V gene's germline CDR1 is LNHNV and CDR2 YYDKDF (reference sequence). J gave up 6 bases and V 0 bases, and 5 bases lay outside the gene matches. For the CDR3, the DNA is TGTGCCACCAGCAGAGATGGGGGACAGATCAATGAGCAGTTCTTC. Translation gives CATSRDGGQINEQFF.

This sequence joins TRBV21-1 and TRBJ1-5. TRBV21-1 is labeled a pseudogene. The CDR3 runs to 19 residues. As DNA, the CDR3 is TGTGCCAGCAGCAAAGCAAGAACGAGGGTACGACCCGTTCGTCAGCCCCAGCATTTT. Translating gives CASSKARTRVRPVRQPQHF.